This paragraph covers one T cell receptor (beta chain) sequence. J lost 6 bases, V lost 10 bases, and 2 bases had no gene match. CDR3 length: 10 amino acids. Germline-derived CDR1 and CDR2 are MDHEN and SYDVKM. The sample originates from a study of blood T cell repertoires in COVID-19. In the study overall: Nucleic acid was either cDNA or gDNA, and it came from T cells, B-cell-depleted T cells, or PBMCs.

Using immunoSEQ multiplex PCR, the repertoire was profiled, and TCRdb retains in-frame clones only, with some absent. The table shows roughly 260,000 clones, with roughly 90% occurring only once. The chain is built from TRBV28 and TRBJ2-7; 8 nucleotides align to TRBD1. The sample taken for sequencing was peripheral blood. This receptor was obtained from a woman aged 25 to 39 with COVID-19, enrolled during active disease. The CDR3 DNA is TGTGCCACCAGGGGGCTCGAGCAGTACTTC. The encoded protein is CATRGLEQYF. Full variable domain (remainder filled in from reference TRBV28 and TRBJ2-7): DVKVTQSSRYLVKRTGEKVFLECVQDMDHENMFWYRQDPGLGLRLIYFSYDVKMKEKGDIPEGYSVSREKKERFSLILESASTNQTSMYLCATRGLEQYFGPGTRLTVT.